The 27 T cell receptor beta chains below come from one sample, sequenced in a study of PD-1 blockade in classical Hodgkin lymphoma (dated by TCRdb to 2018 to 2021). The library came from the immunoSEQ multiplex PCR assay. TCRdb holds this immuneACCESS table with in-frame rearrangements only. Some clones are missing; in checked studies, unresolved V genes explain under half, and the rest has no known cause. The sample has tens of thousands of clones on record, about 88% of them singletons. The ten largest clonotypes hold about 0.45% of the sample. The time point label for this specimen denotes: cycle 4 day 1 (C4D1), after less than 7 weeks of nivolumab. Relapse after autologous stem cell transplantation had occurred in all trial patients, and cohorts A, B and C were distinguished by prior brentuximab vedotin exposure. Magnetic negative selection with a Miltenyi CD4+ T cell isolation kit was used to purify CD4+ T cells from thawed PBMCs.

The specimen comprised CD4+ T cells from blood, sampled before the fourth cycle of nivolumab. The origin of the receptors is a human donor with classical Hodgkin lymphoma.

This chain joins TRBV7-2 and TRBJ2-1, with D possibly TRBD2 on 6 matching bases. V was trimmed by 1 base and J by 5 bases, leaving 15 bases between them. The germline gives CDR1 SGHTA, CDR2 FQGNSA. The CDR3 has 16 residues. CDR3 protein: CASSLGRLEHNNEQFF. Here the CDR3 DNA reads TGTGCCAGCAGCTTAGGGAGACTAGAACATAACAATGAGCAGTTCTTC.

The CDR3 DNA follows: TGTGCCAGCAGTGCTTCGCGACTGATCTCTTACGAGCAGTACTTC. Translating it yields CASSASRLISYEQYF. This sequence joins TRBV2 and TRBJ2-7, with D uncertain. Germline V CDR1 and CDR2: SNHLY, FYNNEI. The CDR3 loop spans 15 amino acids. V lost 4 bases and J lost 4, with 17 bases in between.

J is TRBJ1-1 and V is TRBV10-2; 7 nucleotides line up with TRBD1. CDR1 and CDR2 (germline): WSHSY, SAAADI. With 6 bases clipped from V and 0 bases from J, the junction kept 10 bases outside the gene matches. The CDR3 has 16 residues. The CDR3 DNA is TGCGCCAGCAGGGATACAGGGGCGCCGATGAACACTGAAGCTTTCTTT. Translation gives CASRDTGAPMNTEAFF.

V is TRBV28 and J is TRBJ2-7; D not resolved. This CDR3 is 12 amino acids long. Germline loops: CDR1 MDHEN, CDR2 SYDVKM. The V end was cut by 3 bases, the J end by 3 bases, with 6 bases between. The CDR3 nucleotides are TGTGCCAGCAGTTTCGCCATCTACGAGCAGTACTTC. Protein product: CASSFAIYEQYF.

V and J are TRBV6-5 and TRBJ1-2; D is possibly TRBD1 (5 bases). The length of the CDR3 is 13 residues. In germline, CDR1 is MNHEY, CDR2 SVGAGI. Trimming took off 0 bases at V and 8 bases at J, with 10 bases between the two ends. CDR3 sequence reads: CASSYSGLGGYTF. Here the CDR3 DNA reads TGTGCCAGCAGTTACTCGGGACTGGGCGGCTACACCTTC.

This clone appeared a single time. The chain is built from TRBV28 and TRBJ2-7; 11 nucleotides line up with TRBD2. The CDR3 has 15 residues. Germline CDR1 and CDR2: MDHEN and SYDVKM. The trim removed 6 bases at V and 2 bases at J, leaving 6 bases unmatched. The CDR3, as DNA: TGTGCCAGCAGGACACTAGCGGGAGCCCCCTACGAGCAGTACTTC. This translates into CASRTLAGAPYEQYF.

This chain connects TRBV19 to TRBJ1-1; D ambiguous. There are 13 residues in the CDR3. V gave up 6 bases and J gave up 4 bases, with 12 bases separating them. Germline CDR1 reads LNHDA; CDR2 reads SQIVND (reference sequence). The CDR3 region is CASSGRWATEAFF. The CDR3 DNA follows: TGTGCCAGTAGCGGCAGATGGGCCACTGAAGCTTTCTTT.

The V and J genes are TRBV5-1 and TRBJ2-3, with a possible D match to TRBD2 (6 bases). Germline V gene lookup returns CDR1 SGHRS and CDR2 YFSETQ. V lost 3 bases and J lost 3, with 11 bases in between. The CDR3 is made up of 14 amino acids. DNA of the CDR3: TGCGCCAGCAGCTCACTCGGGAGAACAGATACGCAGTATTTT. As protein: CASSSLGRTDTQYF.

This clone was counted between two and nine times. V and J are TRBV18 and TRBJ2-4; 9 nucleotides agree with TRBD1. Germline V lookup: CDR1 KGHSH, CDR2 LQKENI. This CDR3 has 14 amino acids. J gave up 8 bases and V 5 bases, and 7 bases lay outside the gene matches. This CDR3 reads CASSSRQGVDIQYF. In DNA form, the CDR3 reads TGTGCCAGCTCATCTCGACAGGGGGTGGACATTCAGTACTTC.

CDR3 amino acids: CASSGLAGGKYNEQFF. The CDR3, as DNA: TGTGCCAGCAGTGGGTTAGCGGGAGGGAAGTACAATGAGCAGTTCTTC. The rearrangement uses TRBV6-1 and TRBJ2-1; 11 positions agree with TRBD2. This CDR3 is 16 amino acids long. Germline CDR1 reads MNHNS; CDR2 reads SASEGT. Unmatched junction bases numbered 6, after V lost 4 bases and J lost 4 bases.

The count of this clone is one. The chain joins TRBV6-5 to TRBJ2-2, with TRBD2 as a possible D gene (5 bases). The CDR3 length is 16 residues. The germline V and J ends were trimmed by 0 bases and 5 bases, with 13 bases remaining between them. Germline-derived CDR1 and CDR2 are MNHEY and SVGAGI. CDR3 in DNA: TGTGCCAGCAGTTACTCGGCCGGGGTTGGGACCGGGGAGCTGTTTTTT. Encoded protein: CASSYSAGVGTGELFF.

The chain links TRBV5-1 to TRBJ2-7; 10 positions match TRBD1. The CDR3 has 16 residues. Germline assignment: CDR1 SGHRS and CDR2 YFSETQ. The V gene end was trimmed by 3 bases and the J gene end by 4 bases; junction bases not matched to a gene: 10. This CDR3 is CASSWTTGGPLYEQYF. The CDR3 coding sequence is TGCGCCAGCAGCTGGACGACAGGGGGCCCCCTATACGAGCAGTACTTC.

The gene calls are TRBV2 and TRBJ2-5; 7 positions match TRBD1. Unmatched junction bases numbered 6, after V lost 6 bases and J lost 5 bases. This CDR3 contains 13 residues. CDR1 SNHLY and CDR2 FYNNEI come from the germline V gene. CDR3 in amino acids: CASRRGLGETQYF. The CDR3 nucleotides are TGTGCCAGCAGGAGGGGGCTTGGGGAGACCCAGTACTTC.

This clone was observed a few times. V is TRBV14 and J is TRBJ2-7; D may be TRBD2 (5 bases). CDR1 and CDR2 (germline): SGHDN, FVKESK. The CDR3 covers 15 residues. V lost 1 base and J lost 4, with 14 bases in between. CDR3 sequence reads: CASSQVPGWGYEQYF. Written as DNA, the CDR3 is TGTGCCAGCAGCCAAGTGCCGGGATGGGGTTACGAGCAGTACTTC.

This clone was seen only a few times. The J gene is TRBJ2-1, the V gene TRBV7-9, with a possible D match to TRBD2 (6 bases). Trimming took 1 base from V and 13 from J, leaving 11 bases between them. Germline V gene data show CDR1 as SEHNR and CDR2 as FQNEAQ (reference sequence). The CDR3 spans 12 residues. In DNA, the CDR3 is TGTGCCAGCAGCTTAGTTTCGGGGGATCAGTTCTTC. Translating it yields CASSLVSGDQFF.

The rearrangement joins TRBV27 to TRBJ2-7; maybe TRBD1 (5 bases). The V gene lost 3 bases and the J gene lost 4 bases, with 10 bases spanning the gap. This CDR3 spans 13 amino acids. Germline V lookup: CDR1 MNHEY, CDR2 SMNVEV (reference sequence). For the CDR3, the DNA is TGTGCCAGCAGTTTGGCAGGGCCTTACGAGCAGTACTTC. Translating gives CASSLAGPYEQYF.

The rearrangement joins TRBV7-9 to TRBJ2-1, with 7 bases fitting TRBD2. V dropped 3 bases and J dropped 7; count of bases not matched to a gene: 6. This CDR3 spans 14 amino acids. The germline V gene has CDR1 SEHNR and CDR2 FQNEAQ (reference sequence). The CDR3 loop reads CASSFLAAPNEQFF. The CDR3 bases are TGTGCCAGCAGCTTCCTAGCGGCTCCTAATGAGCAGTTCTTC.

The V gene is TRBV29-1, the J gene TRBJ2-3, with TRBD2 matching 7 bases. Germline CDR1 reads SQVTM; CDR2 reads ANQGSEA. Trimming at V came to 4 bases and at J to 6 bases, leaving 10 bases not matched to a gene. The CDR3 is made up of 14 amino acids. In DNA form, the CDR3 reads TGCAGCGTTGCGGGGGGTAGGTCTGGGGATACGCAGTATTTT. Translated: CSVAGGRSGDTQYF.

The J gene is TRBJ2-7, the V gene TRBV30; D is undetermined. Germline CDR1 reads GTSNPN; CDR2 reads SVGIG (reference sequence). With 3 bases removed from V and 2 bases from J, the gap between germline ends came to 11 bases. The CDR3 is 13 amino acids. CDR3 nucleotides: TGTGCCTGGAGCGGGCAGGTCCCCTACGAGCAGTACTTC. Its protein is CAWSGQVPYEQYF.

The rearrangement links TRBV5-1 to TRBJ2-7; 10 bases agree with TRBD1. This CDR3 contains 15 residues. The germline V gene has CDR1 SGHRS and CDR2 YFSETQ. Trimming took 5 bases from V and 2 from J; bases not matched to a gene: 7. CDR3 amino acids: CASRPGQGGAYEQYF. DNA of the CDR3: TGCGCCAGCAGACCTGGACAGGGGGGGGCCTACGAGCAGTACTTC.

This sequence joins TRBV27 and TRBJ2-7, with a tentative D call TRBD2 (6 bases). V gave up 3 bases and J gave up 1 base, with 13 bases separating them. Germline loops: CDR1 MNHEY, CDR2 SMNVEV (reference sequence). This CDR3 is 15 amino acids long. The CDR3 loop reads CASSFKLGTSYEQYF. The CDR3, as DNA: TGTGCCAGCAGTTTCAAACTCGGGACTTCCTACGAGCAGTACTTC.

This clone appeared once. The V and J genes are TRBV4-1 and TRBJ1-3; a possible D gene is TRBD1 (5 bases). Trimming took 5 bases from V and 0 from J, leaving 14 bases between them. Per the germline V gene, CDR1 is MGHRA and CDR2 is YSYEKL. The CDR3 is 16 residues long. The CDR3 DNA reads TGCGCCAGCAGCTACCCGGGGACGGACTCTGGAAACACCATATATTTT. It specifies CASSYPGTDSGNTIYF.

V gene TRBV6-5 combines with J gene TRBJ1-5; D call uncertain. The V gene lost 6 bases and the J gene lost 0 bases, with 12 bases spanning the gap. Looked up from germline, CDR1 is MNHEY and CDR2 is SVGAGI. CDR3 length: 15 amino acids. The CDR3 loop reads CASSSLGASNQPQHF. CDR3 nucleotide sequence: TGTGCCAGCAGCTCTCTGGGCGCTAGCAATCAGCCCCAGCATTTT.

The chain employs TRBV7-9 and TRBJ1-1; a possible D gene is TRBD1 (5 bases). CDR3 length: 14 residues. Trimming cost V 6 bases and J 0 bases, with 11 bases left between them. Per the germline V gene, CDR1 is SEHNR and CDR2 is FQNEAQ (reference sequence). DNA for the CDR3: TGTGCCAGCAGTCGACAGCCGATGAACACTGAAGCTTTCTTT. Translation: CASSRQPMNTEAFF.

This chain joins TRBV6-5 and TRBJ1-6; a weak D match, TRBD1 (6 bases). The CDR3 is 14 amino acids. The germline V gene encodes CDR1 MNHEY and CDR2 SVGAGI. The V gene lost 0 bases and the J gene lost 8 bases, with 8 bases spanning the gap. The CDR3 region has the DNA TGTGCCAGCAGTTACTCCAGGGGCTATTCACCCCTCCACTTT. Translated: CASSYSRGYSPLHF.

The chain uses TRBV7-2 and TRBJ2-7; 7 bases align to TRBD1. There are 15 residues in the CDR3. V was clipped by 5 bases and J by 2 bases; unmatched bases: 9. The germline V gene encodes CDR1 SGHTA and CDR2 FQGNSA. CDR3: CASSTSGGLPYEQYF. CDR3 bases: TGTGCCAGCAGCACCTCAGGGGGTCTCCCCTACGAGCAGTACTTC. Full variable domain (remainder filled in from reference TRBV7-2 and TRBJ2-7): GAGVSQSPSNKVTEKGKDVELRCDPISGHTALYWYRQSLGQGLEFLIYFQGNSAPDKSGLPSDRFSAERTGGSVSTLTIQRTQQEDSAVYLCASSTSGGLPYEQYFGPGTRLTVT.

Note on this clone: The sample carries other DNA sequences with the same CDR3. This chain uses TRBV7-9 with TRBJ2-5; 13 bases align to TRBD2. Trimming removed 6 bases from V and 5 bases from J; junction bases left unmatched: 6. There are 15 residues in the CDR3. Germline V gene data show CDR1 as SEHNR and CDR2 as FQNEAQ (reference sequence). The CDR3 nucleotides are TGTGCCAGCAGTTCGGGACTAGCGGGACGGGAGACCCAGTACTTC. Translation: CASSSGLAGRETQYF.